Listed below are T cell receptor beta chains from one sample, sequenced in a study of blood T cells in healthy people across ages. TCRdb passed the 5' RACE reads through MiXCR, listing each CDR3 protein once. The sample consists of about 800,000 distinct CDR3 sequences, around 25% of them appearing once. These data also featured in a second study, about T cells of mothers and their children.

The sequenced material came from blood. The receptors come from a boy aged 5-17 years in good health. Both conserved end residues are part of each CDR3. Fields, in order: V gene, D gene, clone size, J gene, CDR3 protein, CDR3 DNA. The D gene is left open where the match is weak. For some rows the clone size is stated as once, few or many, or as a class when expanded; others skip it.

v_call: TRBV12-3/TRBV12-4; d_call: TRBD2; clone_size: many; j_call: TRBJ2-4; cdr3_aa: CASSRTGTSGPYQAKNIQYF; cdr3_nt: TGTGCCAGCAGTCGTACCGGGACTAGCGGACCCTATCAAGCCAAAAACATTCAGTACTTC
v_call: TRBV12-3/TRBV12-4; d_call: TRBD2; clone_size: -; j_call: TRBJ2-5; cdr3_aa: CASRPEPGLAQETQYF; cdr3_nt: TGTGCCAGCAGGCCAGAACCGGGACTAGCCCAAGAGACCCAGTACTTC
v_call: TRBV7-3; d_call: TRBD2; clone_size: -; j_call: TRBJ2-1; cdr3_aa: CASSFRGGLVNEQFF; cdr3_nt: TGTGCCAGCAGCTTCCGCGGGGGGCTCGTGAATGAGCAGTTCTTC
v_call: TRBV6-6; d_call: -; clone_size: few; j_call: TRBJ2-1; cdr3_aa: CASSDADEQFF; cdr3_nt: TGTGCCAGCAGTGATGCCGATGAGCAGTTCTTC
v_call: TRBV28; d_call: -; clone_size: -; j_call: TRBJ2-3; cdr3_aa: CASSFGWDTQYF; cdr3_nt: TGTGCCAGCAGTTTCGGATGGGATACGCAGTATTTT
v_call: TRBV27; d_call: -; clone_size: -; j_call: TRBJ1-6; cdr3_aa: CASSFDGLGALHF; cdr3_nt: TGTGCCAGCAGTTTTGACGGACTTGGGGCCCTCCACTTT
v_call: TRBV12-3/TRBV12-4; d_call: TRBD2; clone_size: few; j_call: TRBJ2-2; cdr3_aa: CASSFRSGSSGELFF; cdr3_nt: TGTGCCAGCAGTTTCCGCAGCGGGAGTTCCGGGGAGCTGTTTTTT
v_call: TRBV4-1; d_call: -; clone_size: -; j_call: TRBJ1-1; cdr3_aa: CASSQAPGMNTEAFF; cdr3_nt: TGCGCCAGCAGCCAAGCCCCAGGAATGAACACTGAAGCTTTCTTT
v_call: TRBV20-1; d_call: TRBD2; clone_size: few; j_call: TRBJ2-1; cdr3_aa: CSARDGKNSGRRMNEQFF; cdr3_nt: TGCAGTGCTAGAGACGGGAAAAATAGCGGGAGGAGGATGAATGAGCAGTTCTTC
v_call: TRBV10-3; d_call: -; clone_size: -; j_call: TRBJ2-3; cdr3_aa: CAISDAGQEGTDTQYF; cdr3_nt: TGTGCCATCAGTGACGCGGGGCAGGAGGGCACAGATACGCAGTATTTT
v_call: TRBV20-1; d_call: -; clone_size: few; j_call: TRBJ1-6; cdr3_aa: CSQWRATGGSPLHF; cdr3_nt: TGCAGTCAGTGGAGGGCCACGGGAGGTTCACCCCTCCACTTT
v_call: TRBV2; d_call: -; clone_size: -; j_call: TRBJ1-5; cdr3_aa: CASSEAGLSNQPQHF; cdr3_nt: TGTGCCAGCAGTGAAGCGGGGCTCAGCAATCAGCCCCAGCATTTT
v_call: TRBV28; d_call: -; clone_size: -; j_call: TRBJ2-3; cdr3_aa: CASSTAGIQSADTQYF; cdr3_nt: TGTGCCAGCAGTACGGCGGGAATTCAATCGGCGGATACGCAGTATTTT
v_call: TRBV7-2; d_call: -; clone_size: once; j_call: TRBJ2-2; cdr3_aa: CASSLAQGGELFF; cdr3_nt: TGTGCCAGCAGCTTAGCGCAGGGAGGGGAGCTGTTTTTT
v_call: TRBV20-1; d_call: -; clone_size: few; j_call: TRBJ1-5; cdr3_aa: CSATRTAYSNQPQHF; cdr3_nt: TGCAGTGCTACCCGGACAGCCTATAGCAATCAGCCCCAGCATTTT
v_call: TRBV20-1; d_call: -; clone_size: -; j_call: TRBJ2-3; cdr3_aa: CSARHLGTDTDTQYF; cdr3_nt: TGCAGTGCTAGACACCTGGGGACTGACACAGATACGCAGTATTTT
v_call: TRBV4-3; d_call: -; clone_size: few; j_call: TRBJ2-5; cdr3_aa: CASSPRLVSPEETQYF; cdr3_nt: TGCGCCAGCAGCCCACGACTAGTTTCCCCCGAAGAGACCCAGTACTTC
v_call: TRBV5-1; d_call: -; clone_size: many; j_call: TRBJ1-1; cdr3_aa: CASSLEGNTEAFF; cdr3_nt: TGCGCCAGCAGCTTGGAAGGGAACACTGAAGCTTTCTTT
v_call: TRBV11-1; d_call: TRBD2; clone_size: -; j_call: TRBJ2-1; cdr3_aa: CASSLVPGVGSGSISYNEQFF; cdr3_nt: TGTGCCAGCAGCTTAGTCCCTGGGGTGGGTAGCGGGAGTATATCCTACAATGAGCAGTTCTTC
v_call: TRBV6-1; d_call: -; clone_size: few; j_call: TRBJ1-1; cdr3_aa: CASSILARAGNTEAFF; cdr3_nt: TGTGCCAGCAGCATCTTGGCTCGCGCAGGGAACACTGAAGCTTTCTTT
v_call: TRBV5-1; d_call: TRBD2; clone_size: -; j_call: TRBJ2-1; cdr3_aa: CASSAVLAGGPYNEQFF; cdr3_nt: TGCGCCAGCAGCGCGGTGCTAGCGGGAGGACCTTACAATGAGCAGTTCTTC
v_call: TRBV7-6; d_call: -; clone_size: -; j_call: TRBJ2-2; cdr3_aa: CASSLPQGKSGELFF; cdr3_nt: TGTGCCAGCAGCTTACCCCAGGGGAAGTCCGGGGAGCTGTTTTTT
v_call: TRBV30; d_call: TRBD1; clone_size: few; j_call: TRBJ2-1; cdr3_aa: CAWSGQGRSEQFF; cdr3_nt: TGTGCCTGGAGTGGACAGGGTCGGTCAGAGCAGTTCTTC
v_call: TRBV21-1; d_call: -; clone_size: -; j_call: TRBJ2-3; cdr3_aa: CASSKPDRVSTDTQYF; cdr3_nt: TGTGCCAGCAGCAAACCCGACAGGGTAAGCACAGATACGCAGTATTTT
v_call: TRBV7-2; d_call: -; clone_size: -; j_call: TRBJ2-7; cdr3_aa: CASSSRGAAYEQYF; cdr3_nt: TGTGCCAGCAGCTCACGGGGAGCGGCCTACGAGCAGTACTTC
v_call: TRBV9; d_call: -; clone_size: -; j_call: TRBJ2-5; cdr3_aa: CASSVGGGGRETQYF; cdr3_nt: TGTGCCAGCAGCGTAGGGGGCGGTGGTCGAGAGACCCAGTACTTC
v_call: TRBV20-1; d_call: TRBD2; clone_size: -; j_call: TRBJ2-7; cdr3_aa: CSARDAGLAGVSYEQYF; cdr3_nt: TGCAGTGCTAGAGACGCAGGACTAGCGGGAGTCAGCTACGAGCAGTACTTC
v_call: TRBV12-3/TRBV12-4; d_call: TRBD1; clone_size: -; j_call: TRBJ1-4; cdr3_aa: CASSARTGLFEKLFF; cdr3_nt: TGTGCCAGCAGCGCGAGGACAGGGCTGTTTGAAAAACTGTTTTTT
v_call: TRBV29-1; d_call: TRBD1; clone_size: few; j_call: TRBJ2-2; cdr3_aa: CSVSGTDYANTGELFF; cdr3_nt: TGCAGCGTTTCCGGGACAGACTACGCGAACACCGGGGAGCTGTTTTTT
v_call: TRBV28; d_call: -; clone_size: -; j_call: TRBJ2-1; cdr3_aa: CASSLPVMGSQVYNEQFF; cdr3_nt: TGTGCCAGCAGTCTCCCCGTGATGGGCAGTCAAGTCTACAATGAGCAGTTCTTC
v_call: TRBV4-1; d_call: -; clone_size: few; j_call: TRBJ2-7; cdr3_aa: CASSPTGLASEQYF; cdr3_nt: TGCGCCAGCAGCCCGACAGGCTTGGCTAGCGAGCAGTACTTC
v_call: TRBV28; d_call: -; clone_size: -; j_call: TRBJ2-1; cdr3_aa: CASSLRLSGNEQFF; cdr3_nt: TGTGCCAGCAGCCTAAGGCTGTCGGGCAATGAGCAGTTCTTC
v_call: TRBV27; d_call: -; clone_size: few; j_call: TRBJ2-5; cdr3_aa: CASTTAREKETQYF; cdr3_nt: TGTGCCAGCACCACGGCAAGGGAAAAAGAGACCCAGTACTTC
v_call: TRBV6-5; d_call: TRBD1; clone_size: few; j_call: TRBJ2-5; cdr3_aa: CASSYSGQVRETQYF; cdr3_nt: TGTGCCAGCAGTTACTCGGGACAGGTCAGAGAGACCCAGTACTTC
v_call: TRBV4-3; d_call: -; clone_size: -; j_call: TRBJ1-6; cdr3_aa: CASSRVKVDLGDSPLHF; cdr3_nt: TGCGCCAGCAGCCGAGTCAAAGTGGACCTCGGCGATTCACCCCTCCACTTT
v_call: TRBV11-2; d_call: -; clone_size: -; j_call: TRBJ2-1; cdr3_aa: CASSLVFTDRLVANYNEQFF; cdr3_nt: TGTGCCAGCAGCTTAGTATTCACCGATAGACTAGTCGCCAATTACAATGAGCAGTTCTTC
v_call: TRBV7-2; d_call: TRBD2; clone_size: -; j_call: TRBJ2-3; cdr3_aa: CASSLYRTSGGSTDTQYF; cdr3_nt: TGTGCCAGCAGCTTATATCGGACTAGCGGGGGGAGCACAGATACGCAGTATTTT
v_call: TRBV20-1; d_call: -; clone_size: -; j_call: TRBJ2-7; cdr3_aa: CSADVGEPEQYF; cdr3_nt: TGCAGTGCAGACGTTGGGGAGCCCGAGCAGTACTTC
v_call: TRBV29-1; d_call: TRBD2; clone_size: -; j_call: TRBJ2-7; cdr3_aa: CSVRVAGSYEQYF; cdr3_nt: TGCAGCGTTAGAGTAGCGGGCTCCTACGAGCAGTACTTC
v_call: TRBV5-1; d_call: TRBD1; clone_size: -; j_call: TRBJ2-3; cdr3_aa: CASSLQGWTDTQYF; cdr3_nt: TGCGCCAGCAGCTTACAGGGGTGGACAGATACGCAGTATTTT
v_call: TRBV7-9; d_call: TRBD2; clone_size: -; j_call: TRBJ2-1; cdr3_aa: CASSDLAGAYNEQFF; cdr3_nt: TGTGCCAGCAGCGACTTAGCGGGGGCATACAATGAGCAGTTCTTC
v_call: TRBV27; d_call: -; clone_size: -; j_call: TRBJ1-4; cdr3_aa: CASRPYATNEKLFF; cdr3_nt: TGTGCCAGCAGACCGTACGCAACTAATGAAAAACTGTTTTTT
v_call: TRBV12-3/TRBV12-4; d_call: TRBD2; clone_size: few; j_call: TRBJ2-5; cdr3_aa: CASTRTSGRAETQYF; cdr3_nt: TGTGCCAGCACCCGGACTAGCGGGAGAGCGGAGACCCAGTACTTC
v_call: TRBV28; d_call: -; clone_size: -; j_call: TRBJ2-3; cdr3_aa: CASSFADSLTDTQYF; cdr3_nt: TGTGCCAGCAGTTTTGCGGACAGTCTCACAGATACGCAGTATTTT
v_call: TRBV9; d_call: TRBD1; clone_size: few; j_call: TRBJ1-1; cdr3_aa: CASSVEAGGRSEAFF; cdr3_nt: TGTGCCAGCAGCGTAGAGGCAGGGGGTCGTTCGGAAGCTTTCTTT
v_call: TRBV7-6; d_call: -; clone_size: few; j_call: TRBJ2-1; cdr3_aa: CASSLQFTGISSSYNEQFF; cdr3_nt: TGTGCCAGCAGCCTACAGTTTACAGGGATATCGTCCTCCTACAATGAGCAGTTCTTC
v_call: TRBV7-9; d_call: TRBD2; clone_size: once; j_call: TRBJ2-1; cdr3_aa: CASSSRDSGKLADNEQFF; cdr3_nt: TGTGCCAGCAGCTCCCGTGACAGCGGAAAACTAGCGGACAATGAGCAGTTCTTC
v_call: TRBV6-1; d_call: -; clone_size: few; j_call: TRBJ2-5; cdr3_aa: CASSEIQGGETQYF; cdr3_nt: TGTGCCAGCAGTGAAATCCAGGGGGGCGAGACCCAGTACTTC
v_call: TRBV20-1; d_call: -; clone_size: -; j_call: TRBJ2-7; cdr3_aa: CSAPEEQNIYEQYF; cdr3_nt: TGCAGTGCCCCGGAGGAGCAGAACATCTACGAGCAGTACTTC
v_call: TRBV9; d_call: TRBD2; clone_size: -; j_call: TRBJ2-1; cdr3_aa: CASSAIAGTYNEQFF; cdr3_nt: TGTGCCAGCAGCGCCATAGCGGGTACTTACAATGAGCAGTTCTTC
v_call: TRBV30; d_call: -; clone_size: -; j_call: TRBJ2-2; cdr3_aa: CAWSVRRASGELFF; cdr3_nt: TGTGCCTGGAGTGTACGGAGGGCATCGGGGGAGCTGTTTTTT
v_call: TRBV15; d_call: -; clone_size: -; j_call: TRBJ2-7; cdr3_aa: CATSRDSLLLGEQYF; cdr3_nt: TGTGCCACCAGCAGAGACTCCCTCTTGCTGGGCGAGCAGTACTTC
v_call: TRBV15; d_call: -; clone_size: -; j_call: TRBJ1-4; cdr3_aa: CATSSPYGGNEKLFF; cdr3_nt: TGTGCCACCAGCAGCCCCTATGGTGGTAATGAAAAACTGTTTTTT
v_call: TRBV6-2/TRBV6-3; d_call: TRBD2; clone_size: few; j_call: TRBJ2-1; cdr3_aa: CASRRLAGEHNEQFF; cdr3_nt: TGTGCCAGCAGACGACTAGCGGGAGAACACAATGAGCAGTTCTTC
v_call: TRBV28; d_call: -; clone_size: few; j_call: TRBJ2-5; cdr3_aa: CASRGTVQETQYF; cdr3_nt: TGTGCCAGTCGGGGGACAGTTCAAGAGACCCAGTACTTC